The sequence of this TCR beta chain was determined in a study of CD8+CD57+ T cells in acquired aplastic anemia. CDR3 length: 16 residues. Trimming shortened V by 5 bases and J by 4 bases, and 18 bases separated the two germline ends. Germline V gene sequence: CDR1 SGHAT, CDR2 FQDESV (reference sequence). Before being chosen for sequencing, patients had shown CD8+CD57+ cell expansion by flow cytometry. This clonotype was counted only a few times. Being one base from a much bigger clone, this may be a read error. The template used for profiling TCR beta VDJ and CDR3 was genomic DNA. TCRdb ran MiXCR on the reads and lists one entry per CDR3 protein. The repertoire holds 160,000 or so distinct CDR3 sequences, with about 45% as singletons.

This receptor was taken from a human donor with aplastic anemia. Source material: sorted CD4+, CD8+, or CD8+CD57+ T cells (not recorded which) from PBMCs. This sequence joins TRBV11-1 and TRBJ1-3; no definite D call. In nucleotides, the CDR3 is TGTGCCAGCAGCCTCCGAACGGAGGCTGGGGGAAACACCATATATTTT. It encodes CASSLRTEAGGNTIYF.